This passage covers 30 T cell receptor beta chains from one sample sequenced in a study of T cells in Graves' hyperthyroidism and ophthalmopathy. Researchers amplified the TCR beta CDR3 regions from RNA transcripts. TCR CDR3 regions were first amplified by RT-PCR with HTBI primers. MiXCR was run by TCRdb on the multiplex PCR reads, yielding one entry per CDR3 protein. The repertoire has roughly 800,000 distinct CDR3 sequences, roughly 37% of them found once; the top ten carry 7.5% to 9.5%. Sequenced: blood. These receptors were obtained from a man between 18 and 35 years old with Graves' hyperthyroidism.

The count of this clonotype is one. The V and J genes are TRBV7-9 and TRBJ1-6; no firm D call. The germline V gene has CDR1 SEHNR and CDR2 FQNEAQ (reference sequence). The CDR3 consists of 13 residues. The V and J ends lost 8 bases and 6 bases respectively, with 11 bases between them. The CDR3 sequence: CASGEPSNSPLHF. CDR3 DNA sequence: TGTGCCAGCGGGGAGCCGTCTAATTCACCCCTCCACTTT.

This clonotype occurred many times. This chain uses TRBV19 with TRBJ1-2; 9 positions agree with TRBD1. CDR3 size: 14 residues. The germline CDR1 and CDR2 sequences are LNHDA and SQIVND (reference sequence). J gave up 7 bases and V 5 bases, and 8 bases lay outside the gene matches. The CDR3 region is CASSLTGGNSGYTF. As DNA, the CDR3 is TGTGCCAGTAGTTTAACAGGGGGCAATAGTGGCTACACCTTC.

The chain carries TRBV4-1 and TRBJ2-7, with 12 bases aligning to TRBD2. The V gene's germline CDR1 is MGHRA and CDR2 YSYEKL. V was pared by 3 bases and J by 2 bases, with 5 bases of the junction left unmatched. The CDR3 runs to 16 residues. The CDR3 region is CASSQALAGGPYEQYF. DNA for the CDR3: TGCGCCAGCAGCCAGGCCCTAGCGGGGGGGCCCTACGAGCAGTACTTC.

This clonotype was detected many times. The chain employs TRBV2 and TRBJ2-7; D may correspond to TRBD1 or TRBD2 (7 bases each). V shed 7 bases and J shed 6 bases, with 19 bases lying between them. This CDR3 spans 14 amino acids. Germline V gene sequence: CDR1 SNHLY, CDR2 FYNNEI. The CDR3 reads CASIRQGGLGEQYF. The DNA of the CDR3 is TGTGCCAGCATCCGACAGGGAGGGTTGGGCGAGCAGTACTTC.

In its sample, this clonotype was seen a few times. The chain uses TRBV2 and TRBJ1-1; D gene ambiguous. Per the germline V gene, CDR1 is SNHLY and CDR2 is FYNNEI. CDR3 size: 13 residues. Trimming shortened V by 2 bases and J by 2 bases, and 6 bases separated the two germline ends. The CDR3 DNA reads as TGTGCCAGCAGTGAACAGATAAACACTGAAGCTTTCTTT. Protein product: CASSEQINTEAFF.

The chain employs TRBV5-1 and TRBJ2-7; 11 bases match TRBD1. CDR1 is SGHRS and CDR2 is YFSETQ in the germline V gene. V trimming: 4 bases; J trimming: 3 bases; junction bases outside the gene matches: 9. CDR3 size: 16 residues. In nucleotides, the CDR3 is TGCGCCAGCAGCCAAGGACAGGGGGCTGTTGGCTACGAGCAGTACTTC. Translation gives CASSQGQGAVGYEQYF.

The genes are TRBV20-1 and TRBJ1-5; TRBD1 is a possible D gene (6 bases). V shed 6 bases and J shed 7 bases, with 16 bases lying between them. From germline, CDR1 is DFQATT and CDR2 SNEGSKA (reference sequence). This CDR3 has 13 amino acids. The CDR3 DNA follows: TGCAGTGCGGCGGACAGTAGCCGGCAGCCCCAGCATTTT. Amino acid sequence: CSAADSSRQPQHF.

This clonotype has a count of ten or more. The genes are TRBV7-9 and TRBJ2-5; D is uncertain. This CDR3 spans 13 amino acids. Germline loops: CDR1 SEHNR, CDR2 FQNEAQ (reference sequence). The V end lost 2 bases, the J end lost 4 bases, and 8 bases lay between the germline ends. The CDR3 reads CASSLLGRETQYF. In DNA form, the CDR3 reads TGTGCCAGCAGCTTATTGGGAAGAGAGACCCAGTACTTC.

This chain joins TRBV25-1 and TRBJ2-3, with TRBD2 matching 11 bases. The CDR3 extends over 13 amino acids. V was pared by 7 bases and J by 6 bases, with 3 bases of the junction left unmatched. Looked up from germline, CDR1 is MGHDK and CDR2 is SYGVNS. The CDR3 region is CASIAGGPDTQYF. In DNA form, the CDR3 reads TGTGCCAGCATAGCGGGGGGGCCCGATACGCAGTATTTT.

In its sample, this clonotype was seen many times. The gene calls are TRBV29-1 and TRBJ1-1; the D is unclear. The CDR3 is made up of 12 amino acids. The germline gives CDR1 SQVTM, CDR2 ANQGSEA. Trimming stripped 4 bases from V and 2 bases from J, with 8 bases between. The CDR3 DNA follows: TGCAGCGTTGTAGGATCAAACACTGAAGCTTTCTTT. Protein sequence: CSVVGSNTEAFF. Full variable domain (rest looked up from reference TRBV29-1 and TRBJ1-1): SAVISQKPSRDICQRGTSLTIQCQVDSQVTMMFWYRQQPGQSLTLIATANQGSEATYESGFVIDKFPISRPNLTFSTLTVSNMSPEDSSIYLCSVVGSNTEAFFGQGTRLTVV.

The rearrangement links TRBV7-2 to TRBJ1-6; D is perhaps TRBD1 (5 bases). V was cut by 3 bases and J by 6 bases, with 9 bases left in between. Germline-derived CDR1 and CDR2 are SGHTA and FQGNSA. The CDR3 is made up of 14 amino acids. The CDR3 reads CTSSLYGANSPLHF. The CDR3 region has the DNA TGTACCAGCAGCTTGTACGGGGCTAATTCACCCCTCCACTTT.

This chain joins TRBV29-1 and TRBJ2-7; D remains unclear. Germline assignment: CDR1 SQVTM and CDR2 ANQGSEA. The CDR3 length is 12 residues. The ends were cut back, 6 bases at V and 5 bases at J, with 14 bases in the middle. CDR3 DNA sequence: TGCAGCGTGAAGGCATCTGGGGACGAGCAGTACTTC. It encodes CSVKASGDEQYF.

The rearrangement links TRBV9 to TRBJ1-5, with 8 bases that match TRBD1. There are 18 residues in the CDR3. The germline V gene encodes CDR1 SGDLS and CDR2 YYNGEE. The junction had 13 bases not matched to a gene; V was cut back by 5 bases and J by 0 bases. The CDR3 bases are TGTGCCAGCAGTGGACAGGGCCCAACAACTCCTAGCAATCAGCCCCAGCATTTT. The encoded protein is CASSGQGPTTPSNQPQHF.

This clonotype turned up a few times. The CDR3 reads CASSPRQGTGYEQYF. Written as DNA, the CDR3 is TGTGCCAGCAGCCCCAGACAGGGTACGGGCTACGAGCAGTACTTC. The chain joins TRBV7-2 to TRBJ2-7, with TRBD1 matching 7 bases. CDR3 size: 15 residues. Per germline, CDR1 SGHTA and CDR2 FQGNSA. Germline trimming cut 5 bases from V and 3 bases from J; bases unmatched to any gene: 10.

The chain uses TRBV19 and TRBJ1-1, with D uncertain. The germline V gene has CDR1 LNHDA and CDR2 SQIVND (reference sequence). V was pared by 3 bases and J by 3 bases, with 17 bases between. There are 16 residues in the CDR3. CDR3 region: CASSIPPASMDTEAFF. CDR3 DNA: TGTGCCAGTAGTATCCCGCCAGCGAGTATGGACACTGAAGCTTTCTTT.

A few counts support this clonotype. The chain employs TRBV5-8 and TRBJ2-7; maybe TRBD1 (6 bases). The CDR3 extends over 14 amino acids. CDR1 is SGHTS and CDR2 is YDEGEE in the germline V gene. V was shortened by 4 bases and J by 4 bases, with 15 bases between the two germline ends. The CDR3: CASSPWTAKYEQYF. CDR3 coding DNA: TGTGCCAGCAGCCCATGGACAGCCAAGTACGAGCAGTACTTC. The entire variable domain, with the rest obtained from reference TRBV5-8 and TRBJ2-7, is as follows: EAGVTQSPTHLIKTRGQQATLRCSPISGHTSVYWYQQALGLGLQFLLWYDEGEERNRGNFPPRFSGRQFPNYSSELNVNALELEDSALYLCASSPWTAKYEQYFGPGTRLTVT.

In this sample, this clonotype turned up many times. V gene TRBV29-1 combines with J gene TRBJ2-7; D gene unclear. CDR3 length: 11 residues. Trimming left V 4 bases short and J 1 base short, with 5 bases between. The germline V gene encodes CDR1 SQVTM and CDR2 ANQGSEA. This CDR3 is CSVVESYEQYF. DNA for the CDR3: TGCAGCGTTGTCGAATCCTACGAGCAGTACTTC.

This clonotype has a count of ten or more. This chain links TRBV7-9 with TRBJ1-5; TRBD1 matches at 7 bases. Trimming took 5 bases from V and 4 from J; bases not matched to a gene: 8. This CDR3 has 15 amino acids. Germline V gene data show CDR1 as SEHNR and CDR2 as FQNEAQ (reference sequence). The CDR3 coding sequence is TGTGCCAGCAGCGGGCAGGACAGGCCTAATCAGCCCCAGCATTTT. It encodes CASSGQDRPNQPQHF.

This clonotype was seen only a few times. V is TRBV11-2 and J is TRBJ2-7, with D possibly being TRBD2 (5 bases). The CDR3 spans 13 residues. Germline V lookup: CDR1 SGHAT, CDR2 FQNNGV. V lost 2 bases, J lost 5 bases, and 10 bases lay in between. The CDR3 here is CASSLNRGNEQYF. CDR3 DNA: TGTGCCAGCAGCTTAAATCGAGGGAACGAGCAGTACTTC.

This clonotype was seen a handful of times. This chain connects TRBV7-9 to TRBJ2-5; the D gene is possibly TRBD1 (5 bases). V gave up 5 bases and J gave up 2 bases, with 15 bases separating them. Germline assignment: CDR1 SEHNR and CDR2 FQNEAQ (reference sequence). The CDR3 extends over 15 amino acids. CDR3 amino acids: CASSSAAGWQETQYF. The CDR3, as DNA: TGTGCCAGCAGCAGCGCGGCAGGGTGGCAAGAGACCCAGTACTTC.

About this clonotype itself: Just one base apart from a much larger clone, this may be a read error. This chain uses TRBV7-2 with TRBJ2-6; D call uncertain. The germline CDR1 and CDR2 sequences are SGHTA and FQGNSA. V was trimmed by 4 bases and J by 0 bases, leaving 13 bases between them. CDR3 size: 17 residues. CDR3 nucleotide sequence: TGTGCCAGCAGCTCGCAAGGCCTTTCCTCTGGGGCCAACGTCCTGACTTTC. As protein: CASSSQGLSSGANVLTF.

A few counts support this clonotype. The chain joins TRBV7-8 to TRBJ1-5, with D possibly being TRBD1 (5 bases). Trimming cost V 0 bases and J 9 bases, with 15 bases left between them. This CDR3 comprises 15 residues. Germline CDR1 and CDR2: SGHVS and FQNEAQ. The DNA for the CDR3 is TGTGCCAGCAGCTTAGCGCTCGGGGCCGCGGGGCCCCAGCATTTT. Encoded protein: CASSLALGAAGPQHF.

Concerning this clonotype: A much larger clone lies a single base off, so this may be a read error. The rearrangement links TRBV10-3 to TRBJ2-2, with 13 positions matching TRBD2. The CDR3 has 16 residues. CDR1 is ENHRY, CDR2 SYGVKD, per germline. CDR3 protein: CAIRGTSGADTGELIF. The DNA of the CDR3 is TGTGCCATCAGGGGGACTAGCGGGGCCGACACCGGGGAGCTGATTTTT.

The DNA of the CDR3 is TGTGCTAGTGGTTCCACGCCGGGGATTGGGGCTGAAGCTTTCTTT. Translated, it gives CASGSTPGIGAEAFF. The chain links TRBV12-5 to TRBJ1-1; D is unresolved. Between the trimmed V and J ends, which lost 4 bases and 6 bases, there was a span of 18 bases. Germline lookup yields CDR1 LGHNT and CDR2 FRNRAP. This CDR3 has 15 residues.

This clonotype showed up just a few times. The V and J genes are TRBV19 and TRBJ2-2, with 8 bases matching TRBD1. There are 15 residues in the CDR3. With V trimmed by 5 bases and J by 4 bases, 6 bases remained unmatched. The germline CDR1 and CDR2 sequences are LNHDA and SQIVND (reference sequence). The CDR3 nucleotides are TGTGCCAGTAGTCTCAGGGGGCGGAGCACCGGGGAGCTGTTTTTT. It codes for CASSLRGRSTGELFF.

Only a few counts were recorded for this clonotype. The rearrangement links TRBV7-6 to TRBJ1-1; 7 nucleotides match TRBD1. The V gene's germline CDR1 is SGHVS and CDR2 FNYEAQ. The V segment lost 2 bases and the J segment 0 bases; nucleotides outside the gene matches: 9. This CDR3 comprises 17 residues. In nucleotides, the CDR3 is TGTGCCAGCAGCTTATCATCCGGGACAGACATGAACACTGAAGCTTTCTTT. Protein sequence: CASSLSSGTDMNTEAFF.

The chain uses TRBV29-1 and TRBJ1-5; 7 nucleotides agree with TRBD1. The CDR3 runs to 13 residues. The germline gives CDR1 SQVTM, CDR2 ANQGSEA. Trimming took 6 bases from V and 6 from J; bases not matched to a gene: 8. The CDR3 loop is CSVRQGSGQPQHF. CDR3 bases: TGCAGCGTCCGACAGGGATCGGGTCAGCCCCAGCATTTT.

The chain carries TRBV12-3 or TRBV12-4 and TRBJ1-6; TRBD1 matches 7 bases. CDR3 length: 15 amino acids. J gave up 5 bases and V 5 bases, and 6 bases lay outside the gene matches. CDR3 in amino acids: CASSVRDSHNSPLHF. The CDR3 DNA reads TGTGCCAGCAGTGTCCGGGACAGTCATAATTCACCCCTCCACTTT.

The rearrangement joins TRBV2 to TRBJ2-7; 7 bases map to TRBD2. This CDR3 region has 16 residues. With 6 bases clipped from V and 2 bases from J, the junction kept 13 bases outside the gene matches. Per germline, CDR1 SNHLY and CDR2 FYNNEI. The CDR3 loop reads CASSPDTPRGAYEQYF. The CDR3 coding sequence is TGTGCCAGCAGCCCCGACACCCCACGGGGGGCCTACGAGCAGTACTTC.

The chain combines TRBV5-4 with TRBJ2-5; TRBD1 agrees at 10 bases. The CDR3 contains 14 residues. Trimming cost V 4 bases and J 5 bases; bases outside gene matches: 5. The germline CDR1 and CDR2 sequences are SGHNT and YYREEE (reference sequence). Here the CDR3 reads CASSATGGVETQYF. CDR3 nucleotides: TGTGCCAGCAGCGCGACAGGGGGCGTGGAGACCCAGTACTTC.